This T cell receptor beta chain was found in a study of siplizumab effects on memory and regulatory T cells. Study results and limitations: Treatment with siplizumab left mappable alloreactive CD4+ clones averaging about 63% Treg-derived, compared with around 26% in controls.

The assay was immunoSEQ multiplex PCR, and TCRdb's table has in-frame clones only and misses some. The sample yields approximately 75,000 clones, 93% seen once. As regards this clone: Its antigen is not known.

The CDR3 loop spans 15 amino acids. The germline CDR1 and CDR2 sequences are MGHRA and YSYEKL. V was trimmed by 0 bases and J by 2 bases, leaving 10 bases between them. V is TRBV4-1 and J is TRBJ2-5, with D hard to call. Material: CD8+ T cells sorted from blood. This sequence originates from a human donor in good health. CDR3 in amino acids: CASSQEGLGQETQYF. In nucleotides, the CDR3 is TGCGCCAGCAGCCAAGAGGGCCTTGGACAAGAGACCCAGTACTTC.